This TCR beta chain was retrieved from a study of blood T cell repertoires in COVID-19. The repertoire was sequenced with immunoSEQ multiplex PCR; TCRdb's copy has only in-frame clones and lacks some. This table holds 55,000 to 90,000 clones, 81% found once. The CDR3 length is 15 residues. Germline CDR1 SEHNR, CDR2 FQNEAQ (reference sequence). V lost 5 bases, J lost 3 bases, and 9 bases stayed unmatched. The sequence was obtained from a woman in her 70s with acute or convalescent COVID-19. This chain uses TRBV7-9 with TRBJ1-2; 7 nucleotides agree with TRBD1. Sequencing was performed on peripheral blood. The CDR3 coding sequence is TGTGCCAGCAGCCTGGGACAGCCAGGAGACTATGGCTACACCTTC. Translation gives CASSLGQPGDYGYTF.